Presented here are 18 T cell receptor beta chains from one specimen sequenced in a study of shared clonotypes between healthy human individuals. Naivety among CD8 cells was defined by CD45RO negativity and positive CCR7 selection, thereby excluding terminally differentiated effector memory CD45RA+ cells. Generated by immunoSEQ multiplex PCR, the TCRdb table keeps only in-frame clones and is missing some. The table includes 550,000 to 750,000 clones, 92% detected once. The sequenced sample consisted of naive CD8+ T cells sorted from blood. The receptors were gathered from a man aged 25-45 years in good health.

A single count supports this clone. The gene calls are TRBV6-1 and TRBJ2-7; 7 bases line up with TRBD2. Germline-derived CDR1 and CDR2 are MNHNS and SASEGT. The trim removed 6 bases at V and 0 bases at J, leaving 8 bases unmatched. This CDR3 is built from 15 residues. The CDR3 sequence: CASSSLAISSYEQYF. As DNA, the CDR3 is TGTGCCAGCAGCTCACTAGCGATCAGCTCCTACGAGCAGTACTTC.

The chain combines TRBV29-1 with TRBJ2-2; tentatively, D is TRBD2 (7 bases). There are 14 residues in the CDR3. The ends were cut back, 3 bases at V and 4 bases at J, with 12 bases in the middle. Germline-derived CDR1 and CDR2 are SQVTM and ANQGSEA. CDR3 region: CSVDGGQGTGELFF. The CDR3 nucleotides are TGCAGCGTTGACGGGGGGCAGGGCACCGGGGAGCTGTTTTTT.

This sequence joins TRBV7-9 and TRBJ1-4; 8 bases agree with TRBD1. The V and J ends lost 6 bases and 4 bases, in that order; junction bases with no gene match: 7. The CDR3 totals 15 residues. Germline V lookup: CDR1 SEHNR, CDR2 FQNEAQ (reference sequence). CDR3 residues: CASSPPGQVNEKLFF. The CDR3 nucleotides read TGTGCCAGCAGTCCACCGGGACAGGTTAATGAAAAACTGTTTTTT. The variable domain in full, with the rest retrieved from reference TRBV7-9 and TRBJ1-4, is DTGVSQNPRHKITKRGQNVTFRCDPISEHNRLYWYRQTLGQGPEFLTYFQNEAQLEKSRLLSDRFSAERPKGSFSTLEIQRTEQGDSAMYLCASSPPGQVNEKLFFGSGTQLSVL.

This chain links TRBV19 with TRBJ1-3; tentatively, D is TRBD1 (5 bases). The CDR3 runs 15 residues. Germline CDR1 reads LNHDA; CDR2 reads SQIVND (reference sequence). Trimming cost V 4 bases and J 0 bases, with 10 bases left between them. The CDR3: CASSTGHYSGNTIYF. CDR3 DNA: TGTGCCAGTAGTACCGGACACTACTCTGGAAACACCATATATTTT.

Written as DNA, the CDR3 is TGCGCCAGCAGCCGATTCTTCGGGACAGGGGGGGGGCCCCAGCATTTT. Protein product: CASSRFFGTGGGPQHF. The gene calls are TRBV4-3 and TRBJ1-5; 11 nucleotides align to TRBD1. The ends lost 4 bases at V and 9 bases at J; junction bases unmatched: 11. This CDR3 contains 16 residues. Germline CDR1 and CDR2: LGHNA and YSLEER.

The rearrangement links TRBV19 to TRBJ1-5; D remains unclear. The V gene lost 3 bases and the J gene lost 3 bases, with 12 bases spanning the gap. CDR3 size: 15 residues. From germline, CDR1 is LNHDA and CDR2 SQIVND (reference sequence). The CDR3 region is CASSIVLVHNQPQHF. The CDR3 coding sequence is TGTGCCAGTAGTATCGTTCTCGTTCACAATCAGCCCCAGCATTTT.

The rearrangement joins TRBV28 to TRBJ1-1; D is unclear. Germline CDR1 MDHEN, CDR2 SYDVKM. The CDR3 sequence is 18 residues long. The V gene lost 5 bases and the J gene lost 3 bases, with 25 bases spanning the gap. The CDR3 region has the DNA TGTGCCAGCAGTGTAGATACCGGGTTTAGGATGTCGGACACTGAAGCTTTCTTT. As protein: CASSVDTGFRMSDTEAFF.

This chain links TRBV7-9 with TRBJ2-3; 9 positions agree with TRBD1. The CDR3 loop spans 14 amino acids. The germline V gene encodes CDR1 SEHNR and CDR2 FQNEAQ (reference sequence). J lost 6 bases, V lost 5 bases, and 6 bases had no gene match. CDR3 sequence (DNA): TGTGCCAGCAGCAACACAGGGGGCGGTGATACGCAGTATTTT. It codes for CASSNTGGGDTQYF.

V usage is TRBV7-9 and J usage is TRBJ2-1; D gene unclear. The V end was cut by 4 bases, the J end by 7 bases, with 11 bases between. The length of the CDR3 is 13 residues. Germline lookup yields CDR1 SEHNR and CDR2 FQNEAQ (reference sequence). The CDR3 coding sequence is TGTGCCAGCAGCTCCCCTAGGAAGAATGAGCAGTTCTTC. It is translated as CASSSPRKNEQFF. Supplemented by reference TRBV7-9 and TRBJ2-1, the full variable domain reads DTGVSQNPRHKITKRGQNVTFRCDPISEHNRLYWYRQTLGQGPEFLTYFQNEAQLEKSRLLSDRFSAERPKGSFSTLEIQRTEQGDSAMYLCASSSPRKNEQFFGPGTRLTVL.

The CDR3 sequence is CASSYGQYDEQYF. The CDR3 nucleotides are TGTGCCAGCAGTTACGGACAGTACGACGAGCAGTACTTC. The chain recombines TRBV6-5 with TRBJ2-7, with D perhaps TRBD1 (6 bases). The CDR3 runs 13 residues. Germline V CDR1 and CDR2: MNHEY, SVGAGI. Trimming cost V 2 bases and J 5 bases, with 10 bases left between them.

The CDR3 region is CASSRGAGPETQYF. CDR3 DNA sequence: TGCGCCAGCAGCCGGGGTGCGGGGCCGGAGACCCAGTACTTC. V and J are TRBV4-1 and TRBJ2-5, with a possible D match to TRBD2 (6 bases). CDR3 size: 14 residues. The V and J ends lost 4 bases and 5 bases respectively, with 14 bases between them. The germline gives CDR1 MGHRA, CDR2 YSYEKL.

The chain couples TRBV28 to TRBJ1-1; maybe TRBD1 (6 bases). CDR1 is MDHEN and CDR2 is SYDVKM in the germline V gene. V lost 6 bases and J lost 4, with 15 bases in between. The CDR3 is made up of 14 amino acids. CDR3 region: CASSQRGGSTEAFF. CDR3 DNA sequence: TGTGCCAGCAGCCAGAGGGGGGGCAGCACTGAAGCTTTCTTT.

V and J are TRBV4-1 and TRBJ2-1; D gene uncertain. The CDR3 has 14 residues. Germline V gives CDR1 MGHRA, CDR2 YSYEKL. Between the trimmed V and J ends, which lost 8 bases and 8 bases, there was a span of 19 bases. Here the CDR3 reads CASQPIESGDEQFF. The CDR3 DNA reads as TGCGCCAGCCAGCCAATAGAGTCTGGCGATGAGCAGTTCTTC.

Concerning this clone: At the DNA level, this CDR3 is encoded by other sequences in the same sample as well. The chain has TRBV6-5 and TRBJ1-1; D unclear. Trimming left V 8 bases short and J 0 bases short, with 10 bases between. The CDR3 is 13 amino acids. Germline V CDR1 and CDR2: MNHEY, SVGAGI. This CDR3 reads CASSPGLNTEAFF. The DNA for the CDR3 is TGTGCCAGCTCCCCGGGTTTGAACACTGAAGCTTTCTTT.

The V gene is TRBV7-9, the J gene TRBJ2-1, with D perhaps matching TRBD2 (5 bases). Germline V gene lookup returns CDR1 SEHNR and CDR2 FQNEAQ (reference sequence). The CDR3 runs 13 residues. V was trimmed by 3 bases and J by 4 bases, leaving 7 bases between them. In DNA, the CDR3 is TGTGCCAGCAGCTTTAGCGATTACAATGAGCAGTTCTTC. Amino acids: CASSFSDYNEQFF.

The V gene is TRBV7-9, the J gene TRBJ1-1; 9 bases agree with TRBD1. The CDR3 runs 15 residues. J lost 1 base, V lost 3 bases, and 3 bases had no gene match. Germline V gene lookup returns CDR1 SEHNR and CDR2 FQNEAQ (reference sequence). CDR3 nucleotides: TGTGCCAGCAGCTTGGACAGGGGTTCGAACACTGAAGCTTTCTTT. This translates into CASSLDRGSNTEAFF.

This clone showed up just once. The CDR3 spells CASSISTSESAYEQYF. The DNA for the CDR3 is TGTGCCAGCAGCATATCGACTAGCGAATCAGCCTACGAGCAGTACTTC. The rearrangement uses TRBV7-9 and TRBJ2-7; 8 bases line up with TRBD2. This CDR3 comprises 16 residues. V was pared by 5 bases and J by 2 bases, with 11 bases of the junction left unmatched. CDR1 SEHNR and CDR2 FQNEAQ come from the germline V gene (reference sequence).

The chain uses TRBV7-9 and TRBJ2-5; the D gene is possibly TRBD2 (5 bases). CDR3 size: 14 residues. CDR1 and CDR2 from the germline V gene are SEHNR and FQNEAQ (reference sequence). Trimming shortened V by 10 bases and J by 2 bases, and 17 bases separated the two germline ends. In DNA form, the CDR3 reads TGTGCCATAATCTCAGCCCGGGATCAAGAGACCCAGTACTTC. Protein product: CAIISARDQETQYF.